This T cell receptor (beta chain) originates from a study of cytomegalovirus exposure and HLA in healthy donors. Healthy individuals who donated bone marrow served as the donors. 13 Jbeta primers and 60 Vbeta primers were used for the PCR. TCRdb keeps only in-frame clones here, not all; method: immunoSEQ multiplex PCR. The table lists 150,000 or so clones. Trimming at V came to 3 bases and at J to 6 bases, leaving 5 bases not matched to a gene. CDR3 length: 14 residues. Germline CDR1 ENHRY, CDR2 SYGVKD. This clonotype was obtained from a woman in her fifties or sixties in good health and CMV-seronegative. The chain carries TRBV10-3 and TRBJ2-3, with 8 bases aligning to TRBD1. Sequencing was done on a sample of PBMCs. The DNA of the CDR3 is TGTGCCATCAGTGAAAGGGACAGGTGGGATACGCAGTATTTT. The encoded protein is CAISERDRWDTQYF.